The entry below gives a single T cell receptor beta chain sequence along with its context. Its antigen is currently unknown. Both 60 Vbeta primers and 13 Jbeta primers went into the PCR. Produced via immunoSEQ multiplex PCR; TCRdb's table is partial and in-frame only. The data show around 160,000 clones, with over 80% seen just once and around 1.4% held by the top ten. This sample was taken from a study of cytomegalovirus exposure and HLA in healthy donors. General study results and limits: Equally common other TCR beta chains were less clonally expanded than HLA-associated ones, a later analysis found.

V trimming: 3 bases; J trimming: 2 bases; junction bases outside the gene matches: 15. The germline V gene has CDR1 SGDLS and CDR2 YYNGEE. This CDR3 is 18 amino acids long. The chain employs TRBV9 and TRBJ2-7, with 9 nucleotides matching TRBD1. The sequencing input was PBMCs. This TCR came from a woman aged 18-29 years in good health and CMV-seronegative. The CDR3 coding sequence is TGTGCCAGCAGCGCTCCCGGGACAGGGAACCGAGACCCCTACGAGCAGTACTTC. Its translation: CASSAPGTGNRDPYEQYF.